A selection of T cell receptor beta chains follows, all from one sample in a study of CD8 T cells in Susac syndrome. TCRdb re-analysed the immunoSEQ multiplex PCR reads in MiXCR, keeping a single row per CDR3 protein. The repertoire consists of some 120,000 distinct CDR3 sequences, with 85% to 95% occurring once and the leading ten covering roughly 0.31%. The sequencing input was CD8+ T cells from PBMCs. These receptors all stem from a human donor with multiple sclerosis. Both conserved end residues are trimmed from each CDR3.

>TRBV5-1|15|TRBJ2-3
ASSSFEEREIPDTQY
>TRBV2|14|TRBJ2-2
ASSELLGTNTGELF
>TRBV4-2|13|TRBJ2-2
ASSQYRGGTGELF
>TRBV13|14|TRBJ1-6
ASSLGGRGEGSPLH
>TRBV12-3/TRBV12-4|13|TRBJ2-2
ASSDRQWSAGELF
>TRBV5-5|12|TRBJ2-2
ASSPGQGTGELF
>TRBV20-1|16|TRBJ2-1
SARALLATEPSYNEQF
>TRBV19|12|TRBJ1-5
ATGVGDSDQPQH
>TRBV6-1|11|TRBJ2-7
ASSHGTDYEQY
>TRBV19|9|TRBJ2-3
ASNEADTQY
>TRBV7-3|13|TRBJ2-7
ASSLSGGDPYEQY
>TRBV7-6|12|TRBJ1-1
ASSPGGRGTEAF
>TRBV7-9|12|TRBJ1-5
ASSWTGEGQPQH
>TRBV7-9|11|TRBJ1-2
ASSLVLDYGYT
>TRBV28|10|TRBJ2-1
ASSPAGNEQF
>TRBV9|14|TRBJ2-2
ASSASRGPNTGELF
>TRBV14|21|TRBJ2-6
ASSRGVTTISLISGLGANVLT
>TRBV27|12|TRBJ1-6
ASSPTGIGSPLH
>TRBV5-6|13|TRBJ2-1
ASSLGGASDNEQF
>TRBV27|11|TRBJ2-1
ASSWAPDNEQF
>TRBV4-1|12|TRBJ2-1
ASSQDRSDNEQF
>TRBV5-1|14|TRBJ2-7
ASSLGVRDSPYEQY
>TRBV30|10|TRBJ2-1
AWSVLRPHQF
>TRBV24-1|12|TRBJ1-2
ATSDLTVTYGYT
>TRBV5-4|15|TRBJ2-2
ASSLLPGGGTAGELF
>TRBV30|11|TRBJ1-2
AWETGGSYGYT
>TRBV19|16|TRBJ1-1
ASSMGYIRAQRDTEAF
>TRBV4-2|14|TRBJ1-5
ASSQDRWDSGQPQH
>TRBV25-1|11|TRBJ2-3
ASGDRRSDTQY
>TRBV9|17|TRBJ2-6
ASRVTAGGQNSGANVLT
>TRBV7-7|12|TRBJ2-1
ASSTGGPYNEQF
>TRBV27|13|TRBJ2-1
ASSWAGGVYNEQF
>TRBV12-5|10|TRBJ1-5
ASGLTNQPQH
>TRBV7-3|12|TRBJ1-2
ASRSDGEGRGYT
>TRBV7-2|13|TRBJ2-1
ATRGLAVPGDEQF
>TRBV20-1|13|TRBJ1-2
SAPEVAGTNYGYT
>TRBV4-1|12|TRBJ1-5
ASSPLSGNQPQH
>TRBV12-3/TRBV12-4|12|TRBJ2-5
ASSSVDNRYAQY
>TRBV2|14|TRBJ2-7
ASSDRPGQGSYEQY
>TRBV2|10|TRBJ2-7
ARGDRSYEQY
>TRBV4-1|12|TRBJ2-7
ASSPDREIYEQY
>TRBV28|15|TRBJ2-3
ASSLYASGRQTDTQY